The clone carrying this T cell receptor (beta chain) was observed a handful of times. Its antigen is not identified. Single viable CD3+CD4+CD8-CD45RO+ cells were sorted as the memory CD4+ T cells. This sample is drawn from a study of memory CD4+ T cells and cytomegalovirus serostatus. Study information: This sample comes from healthy Belgian adults, eight to ten CMV seropositive, 20 to 25 seronegative.

This CDR3 spans 12 amino acids. V lost 4 bases to trimming and J lost 6 bases, with 8 bases between them. Germline lookup yields CDR1 SGHVS and CDR2 FQNEAQ. Authors' data handling: Out-of-frame sequences were removed, leaving around 2.2 million distinct TCRbeta sequences. Method: immunoSEQ multiplex PCR; TCRdb's copy keeps in-frame clones and lacks some. V, J and clone size reflect that table, while D and trimming were determined from the DNA. In the table there are about 96,000 clones, 75% to 85% of which are singletons. Study-wide results and limits: Suggested: most of the CMV-linked TCR signature lies in CD4+ memory cells.

The sample comprised memory CD4+ T cells from blood. The sequence was obtained from an adult in good health and CMV-seropositive. V is TRBV7-8 and J is TRBJ2-3; D not certain. The CDR3 coding sequence is TGTGCCAGCAGCTCGAAAGTTGATACGCAGTATTTT. This encodes CASSSKVDTQYF.